The 6 T cell receptor beta chains reported below all come from one sample, sequenced in a study of spatial heterogeneity in lung cancer. As to time point: blood at routine non-recurrence follow-up after resection. In TCRdb, the 5' RACE reads were re-called with MiXCR into one record per CDR3 protein. The sample records tens of thousands of distinct CDR3 sequences, 10% being singletons. The sequences come from PBMCs, collected at follow-up. The source of these receptors is a female donor with early-stage non-small cell lung cancer.

This clonotype was found many times. The chain recombines TRBV29-1 with TRBJ2-1, with D perhaps matching TRBD1 (5 bases). This CDR3 has 12 residues. Between the trimmed V and J ends, which lost 4 bases and 5 bases, there was a span of 9 bases. Germline V lookup: CDR1 SQVTM, CDR2 ANQGSEA. The CDR3 is CSVGAGNNEQFF. CDR3 bases: TGCAGCGTTGGAGCAGGGAACAATGAGCAGTTCTTC.

This clonotype was counted ten times or more. V and J are TRBV6-5 and TRBJ2-7; 11 nucleotides line up with TRBD1. CDR1 and CDR2 (germline): MNHEY, SVGAGI. CDR3 length equals 19 residues. The V segment lost 0 bases and the J segment 7 bases; nucleotides outside the gene matches: 17. Here the CDR3 DNA reads TGTGCCAGCAGTTACTCGCGGACAGGGGGCTTCCACAATATGTGGGAGCAGTACTTC. Its protein is CASSYSRTGGFHNMWEQYF.

There are many counts of this clonotype. This chain joins TRBV20-1 and TRBJ1-4; no clear D. Germline assignment: CDR1 DFQATT and CDR2 SNEGSKA (reference sequence). V was cut by 3 bases and J by 3 bases, with 5 bases left in between. The CDR3 is 12 residues long. CDR3 residues: CSARSPNEKLFF. The CDR3 region has the DNA TGCAGTGCTAGGTCCCCTAATGAAAAACTGTTTTTT.

In this sample, this clonotype turned up once. One base away lies a much larger clone, so this may be a sequencing read error. V and J are TRBV28 and TRBJ1-1, with D perhaps TRBD1 (5 bases). The length of the CDR3 is 14 residues. CDR1 is MDHEN and CDR2 is SYDVKM in the germline V gene. The CDR3, as DNA: TGTGCCAGCACCCTTCGGGGGGTGAACACTGAAGCTATCTTT. Translated: CASTLRGVNTEAIF.

In its sample, this clonotype was seen a few times. This chain joins TRBV4-1 and TRBJ2-7; possibly TRBD2 for D (5 bases). The germline V gene encodes CDR1 MGHRA and CDR2 YSYEKL. V was cut by 1 base and J by 0 bases, with 10 bases left in between. This CDR3 has 15 residues. CDR3 sequence (DNA): TGCGCCAGCAGCCAAGTGGGAGACACCTCCTACGAGCAGTACTTC. It is translated as CASSQVGDTSYEQYF.

At least ten counts were recorded for this clonotype. This chain connects TRBV19 to TRBJ2-7, with D possibly called TRBD1 or TRBD2 (6 bases each). The germline gives CDR1 LNHDA, CDR2 SQIVND (reference sequence). Trimming took 3 bases from V and 2 from J, leaving 11 bases between them. CDR3 length equals 14 residues. The CDR3 nucleotides are TGTGCCAGTAGTATCGGAGGGGGAGCCTACGAGCAGTACTTC. It specifies CASSIGGGAYEQYF.